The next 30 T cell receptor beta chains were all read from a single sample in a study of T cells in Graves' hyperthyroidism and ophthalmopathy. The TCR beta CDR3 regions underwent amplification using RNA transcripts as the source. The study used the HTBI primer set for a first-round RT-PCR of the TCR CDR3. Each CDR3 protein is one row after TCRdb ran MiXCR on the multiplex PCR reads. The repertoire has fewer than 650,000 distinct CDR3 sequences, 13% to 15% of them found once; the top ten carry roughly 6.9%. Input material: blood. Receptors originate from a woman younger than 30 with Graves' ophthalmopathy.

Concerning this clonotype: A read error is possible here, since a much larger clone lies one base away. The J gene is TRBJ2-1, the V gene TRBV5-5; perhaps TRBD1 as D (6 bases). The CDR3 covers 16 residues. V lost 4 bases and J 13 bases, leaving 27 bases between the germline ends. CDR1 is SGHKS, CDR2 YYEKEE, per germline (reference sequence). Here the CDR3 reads CASSKGQQPGRETQFF. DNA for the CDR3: TGTGCCAGCAGCAAAGGACAGCAGCCTGGAAGGGAGACCCAGTTCTTC.

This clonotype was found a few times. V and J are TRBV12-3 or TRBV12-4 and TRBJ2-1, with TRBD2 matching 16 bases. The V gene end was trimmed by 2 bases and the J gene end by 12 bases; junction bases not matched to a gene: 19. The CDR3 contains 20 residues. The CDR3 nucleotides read TGTGCCAGCAGTTTATCAGGGTGGAGTTCCGGGACTAGCGGGAGGGGCCCGCAGTTCTTC. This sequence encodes CASSLSGWSSGTSGRGPQFF.

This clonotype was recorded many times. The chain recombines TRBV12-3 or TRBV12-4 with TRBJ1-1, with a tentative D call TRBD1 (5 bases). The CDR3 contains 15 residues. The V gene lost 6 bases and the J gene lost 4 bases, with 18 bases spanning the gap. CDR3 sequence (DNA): TGTGCCAGCAGCCTTCAGGGAGTAGTGGGCACTGAAGCTTTCTTT. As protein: CASSLQGVVGTEAFF.

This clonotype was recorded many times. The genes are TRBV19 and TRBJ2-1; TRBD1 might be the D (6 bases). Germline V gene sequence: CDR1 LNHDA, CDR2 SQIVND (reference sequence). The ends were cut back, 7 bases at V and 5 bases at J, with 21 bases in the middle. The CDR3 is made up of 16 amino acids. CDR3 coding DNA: TGTGCCAGTACCCCCCCAGGCAGGGGTACCCACAATGAGCAGTTCTTC. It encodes CASTPPGRGTHNEQFF.

The CDR3 region is CASSQDQGDRYSNQPQHF. The CDR3 DNA is TGTGCCAGCAGCCAAGACCAGGGGGACAGATATAGCAATCAGCCCCAGCATTTT. The chain employs TRBV3-2 and TRBJ1-5; the table's D call of TRBD1 was not tested on the DNA. TRBV3-2 is labeled a pseudogene. The CDR3 is made up of 18 amino acids.

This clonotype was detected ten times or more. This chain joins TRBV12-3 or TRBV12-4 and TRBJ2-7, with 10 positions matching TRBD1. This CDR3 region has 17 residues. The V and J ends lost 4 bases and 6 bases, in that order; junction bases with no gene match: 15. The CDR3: CASSSATPDRGRFEQYF. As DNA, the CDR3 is TGTGCCAGCAGTTCAGCAACGCCGGACAGGGGGAGATTCGAGCAGTACTTC.

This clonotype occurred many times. CDR3 sequence: CAWSTQGAREKLFF. CDR3 nucleotides: TGTGCCTGGAGTACACAGGGGGCGCGTGAAAAACTGTTTTTT. The chain recombines TRBV30 with TRBJ1-4; 9 bases align to TRBD1. After removal of 2 bases from V and 7 bases from J, the junction contained 5 bases not matched to a gene. The germline gives CDR1 GTSNPN, CDR2 SVGIG (reference sequence). The CDR3 spans 14 residues.

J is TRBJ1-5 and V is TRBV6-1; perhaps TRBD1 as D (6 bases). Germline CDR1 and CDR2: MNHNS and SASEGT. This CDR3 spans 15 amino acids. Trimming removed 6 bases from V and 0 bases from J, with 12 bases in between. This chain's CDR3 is CASRDSLDSNQPQHF. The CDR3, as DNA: TGTGCCAGCAGGGACAGCTTAGATAGCAATCAGCCCCAGCATTTT.

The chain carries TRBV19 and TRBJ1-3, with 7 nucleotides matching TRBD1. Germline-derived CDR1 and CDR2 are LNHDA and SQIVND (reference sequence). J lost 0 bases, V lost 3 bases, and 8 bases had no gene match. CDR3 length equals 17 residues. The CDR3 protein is CASSINRGESSGNTIYF. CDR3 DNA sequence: TGTGCCAGTAGTATTAACAGGGGCGAGAGCTCTGGAAACACCATATATTTT.

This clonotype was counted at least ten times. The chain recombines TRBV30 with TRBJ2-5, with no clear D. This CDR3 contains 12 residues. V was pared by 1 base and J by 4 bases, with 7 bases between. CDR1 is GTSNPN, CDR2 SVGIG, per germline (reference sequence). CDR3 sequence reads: CAWSALGETQYF. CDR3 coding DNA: TGTGCCTGGAGTGCCCTTGGAGAGACCCAGTACTTC.

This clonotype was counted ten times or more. CDR3 DNA sequence: TGCAGTGCTAGAGTGCGGCAGAACTACGAGCAGTACTTC. The encoded protein is CSARVRQNYEQYF. The chain employs TRBV20-1 and TRBJ2-7; D is uncertain. Between the trimmed V and J ends, which lost 1 base and 3 bases, there was a span of 10 bases. The length of the CDR3 is 13 residues. Germline V gene lookup returns CDR1 DFQATT and CDR2 SNEGSKA (reference sequence).

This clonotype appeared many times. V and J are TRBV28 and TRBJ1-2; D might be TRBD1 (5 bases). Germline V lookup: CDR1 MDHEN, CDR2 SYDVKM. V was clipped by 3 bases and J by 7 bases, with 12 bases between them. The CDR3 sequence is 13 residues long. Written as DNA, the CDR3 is TGTGCCAGCAGTTTGGGGGGAGTTTTTGGCTACACCTTC. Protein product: CASSLGGVFGYTF.

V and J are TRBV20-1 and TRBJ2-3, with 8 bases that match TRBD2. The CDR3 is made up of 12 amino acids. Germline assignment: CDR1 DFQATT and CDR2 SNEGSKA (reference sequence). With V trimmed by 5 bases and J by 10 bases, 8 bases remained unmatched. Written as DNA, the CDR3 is TGCAGTGCTCCCGGGACTAGTGATGCGCAGTATTTT. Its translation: CSAPGTSDAQYF.

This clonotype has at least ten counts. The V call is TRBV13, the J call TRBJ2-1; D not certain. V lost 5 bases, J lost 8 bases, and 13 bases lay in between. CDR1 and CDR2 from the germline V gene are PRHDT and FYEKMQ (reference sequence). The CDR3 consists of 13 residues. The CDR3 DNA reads TGTGCCAGCAGCCCTCGGCCGAGCGATGAGCAGTTCTTC. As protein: CASSPRPSDEQFF.

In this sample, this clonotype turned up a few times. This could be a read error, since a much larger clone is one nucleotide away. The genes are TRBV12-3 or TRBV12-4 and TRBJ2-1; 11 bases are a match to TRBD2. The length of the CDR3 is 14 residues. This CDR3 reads CASSRLAGLNEQLF. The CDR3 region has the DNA TGTGCCAGCAGTAGACTAGCGGGACTCAATGAGCAGCTCTTC.

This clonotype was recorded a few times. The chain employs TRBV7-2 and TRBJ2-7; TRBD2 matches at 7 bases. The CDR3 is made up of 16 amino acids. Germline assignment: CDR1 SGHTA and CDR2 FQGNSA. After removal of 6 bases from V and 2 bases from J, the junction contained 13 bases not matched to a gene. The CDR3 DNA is TGTGCCAGCAGACTGCGCGTGGGAGGGGCCACCTACGAGCAGTACTTC. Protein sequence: CASRLRVGGATYEQYF.

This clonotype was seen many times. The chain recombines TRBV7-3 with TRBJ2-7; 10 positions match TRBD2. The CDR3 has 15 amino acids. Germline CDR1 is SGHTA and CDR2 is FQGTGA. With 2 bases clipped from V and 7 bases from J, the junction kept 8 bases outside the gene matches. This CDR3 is CASSLSGLAVGEQYF. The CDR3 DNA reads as TGTGCCAGCAGCTTATCTGGACTAGCGGTGGGGGAGCAGTACTTC.

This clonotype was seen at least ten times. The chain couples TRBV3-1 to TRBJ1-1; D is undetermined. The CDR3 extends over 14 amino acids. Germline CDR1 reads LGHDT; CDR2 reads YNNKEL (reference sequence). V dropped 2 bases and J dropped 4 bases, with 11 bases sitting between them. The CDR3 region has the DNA TGTGCCAGCAGCCAACAACCGACGGGCACTGAAGCTTTCTTT. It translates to CASSQQPTGTEAFF.

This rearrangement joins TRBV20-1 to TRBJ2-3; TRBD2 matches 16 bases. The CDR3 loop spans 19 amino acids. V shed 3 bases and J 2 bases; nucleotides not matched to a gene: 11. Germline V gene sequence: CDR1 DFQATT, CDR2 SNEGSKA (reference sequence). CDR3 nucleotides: TGCAGTGCTAGTGGCGTAACCGGGACTAGCGGGAGGGCCACAGATACGCAGTATTTT. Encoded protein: CSASGVTGTSGRATDTQYF.

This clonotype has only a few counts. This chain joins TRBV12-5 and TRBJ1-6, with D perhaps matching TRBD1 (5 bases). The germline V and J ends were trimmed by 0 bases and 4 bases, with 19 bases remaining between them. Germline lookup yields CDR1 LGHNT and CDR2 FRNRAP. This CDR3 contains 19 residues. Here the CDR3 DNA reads TGTGCTAGTGGTTTGGTGGTTACCGGGACCCCAAGTTATAATTCACCCCTCCACTTT. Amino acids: CASGLVVTGTPSYNSPLHF.

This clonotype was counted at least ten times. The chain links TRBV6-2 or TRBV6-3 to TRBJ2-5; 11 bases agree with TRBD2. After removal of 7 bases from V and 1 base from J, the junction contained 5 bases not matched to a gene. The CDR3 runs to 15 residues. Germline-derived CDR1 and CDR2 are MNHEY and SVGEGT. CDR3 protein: CASKLAGAGQETQYF. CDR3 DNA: TGTGCCAGCAAACTAGCGGGAGCAGGCCAAGAGACCCAGTACTTC.

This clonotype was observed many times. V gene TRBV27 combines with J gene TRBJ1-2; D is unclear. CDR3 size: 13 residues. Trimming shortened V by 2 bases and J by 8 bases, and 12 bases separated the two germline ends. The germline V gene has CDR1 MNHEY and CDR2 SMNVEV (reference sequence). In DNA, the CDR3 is TGTGCCAGCAGTTTAACCCCATCTGGAGGCTACACCTTC. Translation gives CASSLTPSGGYTF.

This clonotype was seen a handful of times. In DNA, the CDR3 is TGTGCCAGCAGCGCGGCGACAGGGCCTTCCTACGAGCAGTACTTC. Its protein is CASSAATGPSYEQYF. The rearrangement uses TRBV9 and TRBJ2-7; 7 bases fit TRBD1. The length of the CDR3 is 15 residues. The ends lost 3 bases at V and 1 base at J; junction bases unmatched: 7. Per germline, CDR1 SGDLS and CDR2 YYNGEE.

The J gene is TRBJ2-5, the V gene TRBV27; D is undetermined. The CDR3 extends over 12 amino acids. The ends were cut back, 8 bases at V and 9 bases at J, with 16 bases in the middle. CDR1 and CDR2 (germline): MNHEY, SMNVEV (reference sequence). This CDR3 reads CASGISLNPQYF. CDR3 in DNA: TGTGCCAGCGGGATCTCACTGAATCCCCAGTACTTC.

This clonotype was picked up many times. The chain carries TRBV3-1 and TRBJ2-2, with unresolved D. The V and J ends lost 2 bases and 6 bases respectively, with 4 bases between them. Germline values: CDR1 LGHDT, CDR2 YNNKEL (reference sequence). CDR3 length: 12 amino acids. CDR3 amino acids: CASSQLSGELFF. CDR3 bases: TGTGCCAGCAGCCAACTATCCGGGGAGCTGTTTTTT.

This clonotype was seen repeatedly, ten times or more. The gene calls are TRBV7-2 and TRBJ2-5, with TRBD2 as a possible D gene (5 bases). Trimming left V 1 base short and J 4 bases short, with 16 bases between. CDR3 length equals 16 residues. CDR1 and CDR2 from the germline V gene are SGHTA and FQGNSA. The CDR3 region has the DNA TGTGCCAGCAGCTTAGGCGCACTAGGATTTCGAGAGACCCAGTACTTC. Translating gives CASSLGALGFRETQYF. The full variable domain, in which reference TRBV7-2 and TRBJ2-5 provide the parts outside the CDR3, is GAGVSQSPSNKVTEKGKDVELRCDPISGHTALYWYRQSLGQGLEFLIYFQGNSAPDKSGLPSDRFSAERTGGSVSTLTIQRTQQEDSAVYLCASSLGALGFRETQYFGPGTRLLVL.

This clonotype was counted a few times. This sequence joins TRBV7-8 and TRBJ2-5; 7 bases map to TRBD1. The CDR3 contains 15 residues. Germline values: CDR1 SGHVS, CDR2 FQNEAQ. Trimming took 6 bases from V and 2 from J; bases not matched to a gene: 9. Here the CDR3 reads CASSYGWTGQETQYF. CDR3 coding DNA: TGTGCCAGCAGTTATGGCTGGACAGGTCAAGAGACCCAGTACTTC. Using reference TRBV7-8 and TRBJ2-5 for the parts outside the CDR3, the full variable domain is GAGVSQSPRYKVAKRGQDVALRCDPISGHVSLFWYQQALGQGPEFLTYFQNEAQLDKSGLPSDRFFAERPEGSVSTLKIQRTQQEDSAVYLCASSYGWTGQETQYFGPGTRLLVL.

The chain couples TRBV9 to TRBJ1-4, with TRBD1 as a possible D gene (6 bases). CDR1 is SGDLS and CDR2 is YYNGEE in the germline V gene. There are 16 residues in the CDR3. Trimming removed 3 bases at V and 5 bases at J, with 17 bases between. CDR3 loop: CASSGGQSPSNEKLFF. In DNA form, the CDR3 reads TGTGCCAGCAGCGGCGGACAGTCTCCCAGCAATGAAAAACTGTTTTTT.

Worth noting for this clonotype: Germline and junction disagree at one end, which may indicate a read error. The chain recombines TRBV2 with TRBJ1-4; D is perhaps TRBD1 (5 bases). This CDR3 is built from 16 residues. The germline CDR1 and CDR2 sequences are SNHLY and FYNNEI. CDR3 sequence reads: CASTPRGERANEELFF. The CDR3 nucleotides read TGTGCCAGCACCCCCCGGGGGGAGCGGGCTAATGAAGAACTGTTTTTT.

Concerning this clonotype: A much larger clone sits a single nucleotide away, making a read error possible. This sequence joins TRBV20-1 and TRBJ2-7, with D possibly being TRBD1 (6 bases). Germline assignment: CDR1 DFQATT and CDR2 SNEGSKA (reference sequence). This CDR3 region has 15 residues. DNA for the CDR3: TGCAGTGCTAGAGGGCAGGGGCTCTATTCCTACAAGCAGTACTTC. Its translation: CSARGQGLYSYKQYF.